This T cell receptor (beta chain) was captured in a study of shared clonotypes between healthy human individuals. This CDR3 is built from 12 residues. Germline V gene data show CDR1 as GTSNPN and CDR2 as SVGIG (reference sequence). The V end lost 0 bases, the J end lost 3 bases, and 6 bases lay between the germline ends. For this clone: This same CDR3 is encoded by further DNA sequences in the sample.

Produced via immunoSEQ multiplex PCR; TCRdb's table is partial and in-frame only. The data contain about 2 million clones, 95% of them singletons. A CD45RA+ naive subset and a CD45RA-negative memory subset were split from CD4+ cells. This sequence originates from a man aged 18 to 35 in good health. Specimen: naive CD4+ T cells sorted from blood. This sample's subset: CD45RA+ positively selected. The V call is TRBV30, the J call TRBJ2-7; no firm D call. The CDR3 DNA reads TGTGCCTGGAGTGTGTCAGGCTACGAGCAGTACTTC. Translated: CAWSVSGYEQYF.